The TCR beta chain described here comes from a study of blood T cell repertoires in COVID-19. Study as a whole: Samples came from the United States, Italy and Spain, spanning acute and convalescent COVID-19. PBMCs, B-cell-depleted T cells, or T cells provided the cDNA or gDNA that made up the material.

Only in-frame clones appear in the TCRdb table, and some are missing; sequencing was by immunoSEQ multiplex PCR. The sample shows some 60,000 clones, more than 70% of them seen only once. The CDR3 loop spans 15 amino acids. The trim removed 1 base at V and 6 bases at J, leaving 4 bases unmatched. Germline V gene data show CDR1 as SGHVS and CDR2 as FQNEAQ. Seattle enrolled patients during active infection and tracked them longitudinally. Material for sequencing was peripheral blood. This chain connects TRBV7-8 to TRBJ2-7, with 12 bases fitting TRBD2. The clonotype was recovered from a man aged 30-40 years with COVID-19, enrolled during active disease. CDR3 nucleotides: TGTGCCAGCAGCTTAGACCTAGCGGGGGGGCGCGAGCAGTACTTC. This codes for CASSLDLAGGREQYF.